Reported below is one TCR beta chain. This record comes from a study of blood T cell repertoires in COVID-19. V trimming: 5 bases; J trimming: 13 bases; junction bases outside the gene matches: 8. Germline V gene sequence: CDR1 MNHEY, CDR2 SVGEGT. The CDR3 has 13 residues. The protocol was immunoSEQ multiplex PCR, while the TCRdb copy is restricted to in-frame clones and leaves out a portion. The table has about 370,000 clones, 75% to 90% seen once; the top ten hold around 1%. Participants were aged about 18 to 89 years, lived in under 30 US areas, and enrolled virtually. Self-reported history from a screening survey and questionnaire set each donor's cohort. The study counted Cohort 3 donors as recovered given two negative PCRs, clearance, or symptom resolution.

The chain employs TRBV6-2 or TRBV6-3 and TRBJ1-6, with 7 bases lining up with TRBD1. This TCR was sampled from a young man who had recovered from COVID-19. Sequencing was performed on PBMCs or T cells enriched from blood (not recorded which). Here the CDR3 reads CASSDFRGDPLHF. Here the CDR3 DNA reads TGTGCCAGCAGTGACTTCAGGGGGGATCCCCTCCACTTT.